This paragraph covers one T cell receptor beta chain sequence. Method: immunoSEQ multiplex PCR; TCRdb's copy keeps in-frame clones and lacks some. Altogether tens of thousands of clones are present, roughly 90% being singletons, with the ten largest covering about 0.64%. The data originate from a study of T cell changes during pregnancy in multiple sclerosis. Source: CD4+ T cells from peripheral blood mononuclear cells, taken after pregnancy. The TCR sequence derives from a female donor with multiple sclerosis, enrolled in a pregnancy study.

The CDR3 DNA reads TGTGCCAGCTCTGAGGACAGGAACACCGGGGAGCTGTTTTTT. It is translated as CASSEDRNTGELFF. The chain has TRBV18 and TRBJ2-2; D is perhaps TRBD1 (6 bases). The CDR3 has 14 residues. Germline V lookup: CDR1 KGHSH, CDR2 LQKENI. V lost 6 bases, J lost 1 base, and 9 bases lay in between.